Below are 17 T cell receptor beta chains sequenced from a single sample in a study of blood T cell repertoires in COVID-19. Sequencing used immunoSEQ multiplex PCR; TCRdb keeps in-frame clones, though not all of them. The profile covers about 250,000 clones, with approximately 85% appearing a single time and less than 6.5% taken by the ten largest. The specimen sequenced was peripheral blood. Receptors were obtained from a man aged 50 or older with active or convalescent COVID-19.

CDR3 DNA: TGTGCCAACGCGGGGGGTACTGAAGCTTTCTTT. Residues: CANAGGTEAFF. This rearrangement joins TRBV2 to TRBJ1-1; possible D gene TRBD1, 5 bases. V was trimmed by 10 bases and J by 5 bases, leaving 11 bases between them. CDR1 is SNHLY and CDR2 is FYNNEI in the germline V gene. This CDR3 region has 11 residues.

This chain's CDR3 is CAISEPGQDYGYTF. The CDR3 nucleotides are TGTGCCATCAGTGAGCCGGGACAGGACTATGGCTACACCTTC. This chain uses TRBV10-3 with TRBJ1-2; 8 positions match TRBD1. This CDR3 contains 14 residues. Germline CDR1 reads ENHRY; CDR2 reads SYGVKD. V was pared by 2 bases and J by 3 bases, with 2 bases of the junction left unmatched.

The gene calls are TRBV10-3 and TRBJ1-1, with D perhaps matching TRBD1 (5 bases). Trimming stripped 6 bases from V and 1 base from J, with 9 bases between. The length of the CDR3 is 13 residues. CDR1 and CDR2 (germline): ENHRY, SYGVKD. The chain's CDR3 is CAISPGGNTEAFF. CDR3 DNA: TGTGCCATCAGCCCGGGGGGGAACACTGAAGCTTTCTTT.

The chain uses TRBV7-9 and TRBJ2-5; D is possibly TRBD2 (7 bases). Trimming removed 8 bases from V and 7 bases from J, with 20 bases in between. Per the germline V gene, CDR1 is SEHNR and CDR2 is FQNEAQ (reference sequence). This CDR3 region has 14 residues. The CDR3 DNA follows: TGTGCCAGCGTGGGGGCCGAACCGGGAGGGACCCAGTACTTC. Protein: CASVGAEPGGTQYF.

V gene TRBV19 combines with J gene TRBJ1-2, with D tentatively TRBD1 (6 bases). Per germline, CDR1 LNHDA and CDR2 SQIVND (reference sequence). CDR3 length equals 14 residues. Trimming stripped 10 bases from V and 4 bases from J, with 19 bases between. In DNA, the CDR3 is TGTGCCACTCCCTCGAGGGGGGGGAGCTATGGCTACACCTTC. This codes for CATPSRGGSYGYTF.

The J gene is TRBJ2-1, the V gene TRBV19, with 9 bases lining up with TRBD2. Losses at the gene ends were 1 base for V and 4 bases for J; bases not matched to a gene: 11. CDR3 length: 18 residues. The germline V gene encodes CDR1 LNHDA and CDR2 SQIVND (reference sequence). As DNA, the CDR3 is TGTGCCAGTAGTATAGTGCTCGTAACTAGCGGGCGGTACAATGAGCAGTTCTTC. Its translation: CASSIVLVTSGRYNEQFF.

The DNA of the CDR3 is TGTGCCAGCAGCCCACGACTAGCGCACAATGAGCAGTTCTTC. It encodes CASSPRLAHNEQFF. V gene TRBV7-8 combines with J gene TRBJ2-1; 8 bases agree with TRBD2. The ends lost 5 bases at V and 5 bases at J; junction bases unmatched: 5. Per the germline V gene, CDR1 is SGHVS and CDR2 is FQNEAQ. This CDR3 comprises 14 residues.

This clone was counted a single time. This chain's CDR3 is CASSQDRVQNTGELFF. DNA of the CDR3: TGTGCCAGCAGCCAAGACAGGGTACAGAACACCGGGGAGCTGTTTTTT. The chain links TRBV4-2 to TRBJ2-2; possibly TRBD1 for D (5 bases). The CDR3 covers 16 residues. Trimming removed 0 bases from V and 1 base from J, with 9 bases in between. Germline CDR1 and CDR2: LGHNA and YNFKEQ.

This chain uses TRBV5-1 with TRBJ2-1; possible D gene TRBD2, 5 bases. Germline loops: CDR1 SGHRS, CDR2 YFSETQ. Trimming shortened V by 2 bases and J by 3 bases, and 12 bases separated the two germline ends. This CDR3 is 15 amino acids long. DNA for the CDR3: TGCGCCAGCAGCTTCAGCCCCGACTACTACAATGAGCAGTTCTTC. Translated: CASSFSPDYYNEQFF.

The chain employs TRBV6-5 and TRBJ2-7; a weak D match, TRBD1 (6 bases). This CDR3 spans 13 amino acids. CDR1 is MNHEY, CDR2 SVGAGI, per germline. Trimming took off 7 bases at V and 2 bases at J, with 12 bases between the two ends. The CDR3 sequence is CASTDRSPYEQYF. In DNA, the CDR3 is TGTGCCAGCACAGACAGGTCTCCCTACGAGCAGTACTTC.

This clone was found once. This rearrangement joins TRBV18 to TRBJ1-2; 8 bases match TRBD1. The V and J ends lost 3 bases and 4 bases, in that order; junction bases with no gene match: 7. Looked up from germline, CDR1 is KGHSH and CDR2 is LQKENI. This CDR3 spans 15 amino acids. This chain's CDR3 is CASSPGQGLSYGYTF. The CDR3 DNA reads TGTGCCAGCTCACCCGGACAGGGTTTAAGCTATGGCTACACCTTC.

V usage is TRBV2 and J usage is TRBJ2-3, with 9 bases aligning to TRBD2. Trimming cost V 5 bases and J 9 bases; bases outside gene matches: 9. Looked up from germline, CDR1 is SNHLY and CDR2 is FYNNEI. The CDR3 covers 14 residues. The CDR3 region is CASSSGTSSRTQYF. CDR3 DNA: TGTGCCAGCAGTTCCGGGACTAGCTCAAGGACGCAGTATTTT.

The CDR3, as DNA: TGTGCCAGCAGCCAGCAGGGGTCGGGTGGCTACACCTTC. Translating it yields CASSQQGSGGYTF. This chain uses TRBV3-1 (or the pseudogene TRBV3-2) with TRBJ1-2; weak D call: TRBD1 (6 bases). Germline values: CDR1 LGHDT, CDR2 YNNKEL (reference sequence). This CDR3 region has 13 residues. Trimming removed 3 bases from V and 7 bases from J, with 12 bases in between.

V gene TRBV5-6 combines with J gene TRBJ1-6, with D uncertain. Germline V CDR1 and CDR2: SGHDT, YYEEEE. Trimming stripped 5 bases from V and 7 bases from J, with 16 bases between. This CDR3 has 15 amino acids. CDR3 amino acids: CASSFPSPPNSPLHF. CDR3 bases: TGTGCCAGCAGTTTTCCTTCCCCTCCCAATTCACCCCTCCACTTT.

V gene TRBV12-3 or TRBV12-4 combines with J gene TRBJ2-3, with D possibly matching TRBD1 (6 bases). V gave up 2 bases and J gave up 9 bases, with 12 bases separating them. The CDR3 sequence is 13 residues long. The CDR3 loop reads CASSLRLGGTQYF. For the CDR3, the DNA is TGTGCCAGCAGTTTACGCTTAGGGGGAACGCAGTATTTT.

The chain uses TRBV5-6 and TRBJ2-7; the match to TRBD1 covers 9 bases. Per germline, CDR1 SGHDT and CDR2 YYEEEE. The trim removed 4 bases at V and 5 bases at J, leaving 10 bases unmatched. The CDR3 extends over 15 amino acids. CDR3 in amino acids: CASSPGQGDRHEQYF. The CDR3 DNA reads TGTGCCAGCAGCCCGGGACAGGGTGATCGGCACGAGCAGTACTTC.

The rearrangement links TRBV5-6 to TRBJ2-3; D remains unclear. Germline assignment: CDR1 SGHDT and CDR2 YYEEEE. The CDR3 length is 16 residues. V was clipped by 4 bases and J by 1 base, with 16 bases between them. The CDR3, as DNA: TGTGCCAGCAGCCTGGTGCCCAGGTCCGGCACAGATACGCAGTATTTT. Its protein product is CASSLVPRSGTDTQYF.